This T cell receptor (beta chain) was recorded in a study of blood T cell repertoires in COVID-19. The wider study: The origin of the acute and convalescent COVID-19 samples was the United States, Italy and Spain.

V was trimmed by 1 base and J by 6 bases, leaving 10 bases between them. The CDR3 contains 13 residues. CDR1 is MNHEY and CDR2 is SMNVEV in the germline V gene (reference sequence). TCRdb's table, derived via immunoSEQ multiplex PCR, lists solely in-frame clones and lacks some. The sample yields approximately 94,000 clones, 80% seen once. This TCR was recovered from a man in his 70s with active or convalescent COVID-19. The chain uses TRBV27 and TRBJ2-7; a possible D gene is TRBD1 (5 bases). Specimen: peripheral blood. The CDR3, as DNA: TGTGCCAGCAGTTTATTAGGGGCGAGCGAGCAGTACTTC. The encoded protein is CASSLLGASEQYF.